What follows describes a single TCR beta chain. The data derive from a study of T-cell reconstitution after alpha-beta-depleted transplantation in children. During its preparation, the TCRbeta library received unique molecular identifiers. TCRdb called the PCR reads again in MiXCR, with one record for every CDR3 protein. The data contain roughly 500,000 distinct CDR3 sequences, less than 35% of them singletons. Germline CDR1 reads SNHLY; CDR2 reads FYNNEI. The trim removed 11 bases at V and 4 bases at J, leaving 12 bases unmatched. The CDR3 consists of 15 residues. This material consisted of PBMCs from the stem cell graft donor, taken from the stem cell graft. This chain links TRBV2 with TRBJ2-3, with TRBD1 matching over 10 bases. This receptor was identified in a human donor who donated a stem cell graft to a child with aplastic anemia. The CDR3 bases are TGTGCCCTCAGGGGGGACAGGGGACAGCCAGATACGCAGTATTTT. It codes for CALRGDRGQPDTQYF.